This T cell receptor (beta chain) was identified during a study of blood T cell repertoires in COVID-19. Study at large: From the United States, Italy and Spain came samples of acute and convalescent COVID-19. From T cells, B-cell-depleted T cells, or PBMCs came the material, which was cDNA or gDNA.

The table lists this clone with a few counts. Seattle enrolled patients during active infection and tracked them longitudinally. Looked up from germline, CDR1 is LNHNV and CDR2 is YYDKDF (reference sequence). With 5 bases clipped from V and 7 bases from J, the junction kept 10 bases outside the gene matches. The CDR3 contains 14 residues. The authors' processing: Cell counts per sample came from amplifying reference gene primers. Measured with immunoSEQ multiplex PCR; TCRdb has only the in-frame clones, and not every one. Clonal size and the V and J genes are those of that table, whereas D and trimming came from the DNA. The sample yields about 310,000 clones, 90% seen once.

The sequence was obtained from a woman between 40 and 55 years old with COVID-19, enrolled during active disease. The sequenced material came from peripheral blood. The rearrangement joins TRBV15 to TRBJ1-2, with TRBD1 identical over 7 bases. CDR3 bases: TGTGCCACCAGCGGGAACCGACAGGGTGGTGGCTACACCTTC. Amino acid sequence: CATSGNRQGGGYTF.